The sequence of this T cell receptor (beta chain) was determined in a study of Ad26.COV2.S vaccination and SARS-CoV-2 variants. About the research overall: Ad26.COV2.S shots went into the muscle once or twice, 56 days apart. Findings and caveats of the study: Assessments of TCR breadth and depth may have underestimated the total T cell responses. Breadth measured for non-spike TCRs was similar across vaccine and placebo recipients.

Concerning this clone: What it recognizes is unknown.

The CDR3 length is 18 residues. Trimming took 5 bases from V and 0 from J, leaving 20 bases between them. The germline V gene has CDR1 SGHAT and CDR2 FQNNGV. TCRdb keeps only in-frame clones here, not all; method: immunoSEQ multiplex PCR. The sample records over 400,000 clones, 92% being singletons. Treatment reported: some 19 received Ad26.COV2.S at low or high dose, single or two shots; several received placebo; per-sample allocation not given. All samples were drawn on day 63, counting from the first vaccine or placebo injection. The specimen was peripheral blood, collected in a trial of Ad26.COV2.S vaccine versus placebo. The TCR originated in a person between 18 and 65 years old who received the Ad26.COV2.S COVID-19 vaccine or a placebo. This chain uses TRBV11-2 with TRBJ2-4, with D tentatively TRBD1 or TRBD2 (5 bases each). The CDR3 DNA is TGTGCCAGCAGCCCGACCCGGGACCGTACCATAGCCAAAAACATTCAGTACTTC. It translates to CASSPTRDRTIAKNIQYF.